This T cell receptor beta chain is drawn from a study of blood T cell repertoires in COVID-19. Study-level information: The cDNA or gDNA used as material had been derived from T cells, B-cell-depleted T cells, or PBMCs.

As processed by the authors: Amplification of reference gene primers provided the estimated nucleated cell counts. Clones were read by immunoSEQ multiplex PCR, and TCRdb kept only the in-frame ones, dropping some. V, J and clone size are taken as reported in that table, and D and trimming were inferred from the DNA itself. The profile covers approximately 45,000 clones, with over 70% appearing a single time and 1% to 1.5% taken by the ten largest. CDR1 and CDR2 (germline): MNHEY, SMNVEV (reference sequence). CDR3 length: 14 residues. With 2 bases removed from V and 1 base from J, the gap between germline ends came to 8 bases.

This receptor was taken from a woman aged 40 to 50 with acute or convalescent COVID-19. V usage is TRBV27 and J usage is TRBJ1-1; D gene ambiguous. The sequencing input was peripheral blood. The CDR3 region has the DNA TGTGCCAGCAGTTTACGACAAACGAACACTGAAGCTTTCTTT. This gives the protein CASSLRQTNTEAFF.